This entry lists 29 T cell receptor beta chains sequenced from one sample in a study of CD8 T cells in ankylosing spondylitis. Study findings and constraints: Made up of eight highly homologous variants, a TCR beta motif appeared characteristic of ankylosing spondylitis blood.

TCRdb recomputed calls from the 5' RACE reads with MiXCR, one row per CDR3 protein. The repertoire holds approximately 540,000 distinct CDR3 sequences, with about 13% as singletons. Their antigens are not known. Sample: blood, either unsorted or a sorted T cell fraction (not recorded which). The receptors derive from a male donor with ankylosing spondylitis.

Many counts were recorded for this clonotype. This sequence joins TRBV5-1 and TRBJ2-1; TRBD2 aligns across 7 bases. The V gene's germline CDR1 is SGHRS and CDR2 YFSETQ. The CDR3 length is 17 residues. The ends lost 0 bases at V and 9 bases at J; junction bases unmatched: 15. The CDR3 loop is CASSLVPGLPFRSEQFF. The DNA of the CDR3 is TGCGCCAGCAGCTTGGTTCCGGGACTACCCTTCCGGAGTGAGCAGTTCTTC.

The chain recombines TRBV29-1 with TRBJ2-1, with D perhaps TRBD2 (5 bases). V was trimmed by 6 bases and J by 0 bases, leaving 18 bases between them. Looked up from germline, CDR1 is SQVTM and CDR2 is ANQGSEA. This CDR3 contains 16 residues. The CDR3 spells CSVKGGLESSYNEQFF. The CDR3 region has the DNA TGCAGCGTAAAAGGTGGACTGGAGAGCTCCTACAATGAGCAGTTCTTC.

The chain joins TRBV7-2 to TRBJ2-5; maybe TRBD2 (5 bases). Trimming shortened V by 1 base and J by 5 bases, and 14 bases separated the two germline ends. This CDR3 comprises 15 residues. In germline, CDR1 is SGHTA, CDR2 FQGNSA. The CDR3 here is CASSLVSGLGETQYF. In nucleotides, the CDR3 is TGTGCCAGCAGCTTAGTATCGGGGTTGGGGGAGACCCAGTACTTC.

The chain combines TRBV15 with TRBJ2-4; D perhaps matches TRBD1 (5 bases). V was clipped by 0 bases and J by 6 bases, with 12 bases between them. The germline gives CDR1 LNHNV, CDR2 YYDKDF (reference sequence). The CDR3 spans 15 residues. CDR3 sequence: CATSRDSGRRNIQYF. CDR3 nucleotides: TGTGCCACCAGCAGAGATTCAGGGCGAAGAAACATTCAGTACTTC.

In its sample, this clonotype was seen many times. V and J are TRBV4-1 and TRBJ2-3; no clear D gene. The CDR3 covers 15 residues. Germline loops: CDR1 MGHRA, CDR2 YSYEKL. V was trimmed by 4 bases and J by 6 bases, leaving 17 bases between them. The CDR3 DNA reads as TGCGCCAGCAGCCTTCTACCCCCATTAGGTGATACGCAGTATTTT. Protein sequence: CASSLLPPLGDTQYF.

This clonotype was observed a handful of times. The rearrangement joins TRBV5-1 to TRBJ2-5; the match to TRBD2 covers 11 bases. CDR3 length: 14 residues. Germline CDR1 SGHRS, CDR2 YFSETQ. V trimming: 4 bases; J trimming: 4 bases; junction bases outside the gene matches: 3. DNA of the CDR3: TGCGCCAGCAGCCCGACTAGCGGGGTAGAGACCCAGTACTTC. Protein sequence: CASSPTSGVETQYF.

This clonotype was seen only a few times. The chain combines TRBV30 with TRBJ1-2; D is unresolved. CDR3 length: 11 amino acids. Trimming pared 2 bases from V and 4 bases from J, leaving 5 bases between. The germline gives CDR1 GTSNPN, CDR2 SVGIG (reference sequence). The CDR3: CAWSNLYGYTF. CDR3 coding DNA: TGTGCCTGGAGTAATCTCTATGGCTACACCTTC.

This clonotype was recorded many times. V and J are TRBV10-3 and TRBJ1-2; 8 bases fit TRBD1. CDR3 length: 13 residues. Per germline, CDR1 ENHRY and CDR2 SYGVKD. Germline trimming cut 2 bases from V and 4 bases from J; bases unmatched to any gene: 0. The chain's CDR3 is CAISEGQGYGYTF. The DNA of the CDR3 is TGTGCCATCAGTGAGGGACAGGGCTATGGCTACACCTTC.

This clonotype was counted a few times. The V gene is TRBV5-5, the J gene TRBJ1-1; D call uncertain. This CDR3 region has 12 residues. Germline V gives CDR1 SGHKS, CDR2 YYEKEE (reference sequence). V dropped 4 bases and J dropped 8 bases, with 12 bases sitting between them. This CDR3 is CASSESVVEAFF. Here the CDR3 DNA reads TGTGCCAGCAGCGAGTCCGTTGTGGAAGCTTTCTTT.

The sample holds many counts of this clonotype. V is TRBV5-1 and J is TRBJ1-6; 8 bases map to TRBD1. The CDR3 runs 15 residues. The V gene's germline CDR1 is SGHRS and CDR2 YFSETQ. The J segment lost 7 bases and the V segment lost 1 base, leaving 4 bases of the junction unmatched. CDR3 DNA sequence: TGCGCCAGCAGCTTGACGGGACAGGAAAATTCACCCCTCCACTTT. It translates to CASSLTGQENSPLHF.

The gene calls are TRBV12-3 or TRBV12-4 and TRBJ1-3; TRBD1 matches at 8 bases. The V gene end was trimmed by 2 bases and the J gene end by 4 bases; junction bases not matched to a gene: 4. The CDR3 is 15 amino acids. CDR3: CASSLYRDRGNTIYF. The CDR3 bases are TGTGCCAGCAGTTTATACCGGGACAGGGGAAACACCATATATTTT.

This clonotype was seen at least ten times. The rearrangement uses TRBV11-2 and TRBJ1-2, with 8 bases that match TRBD1. Looked up from germline, CDR1 is SGHAT and CDR2 is FQNNGV. The V gene end was trimmed by 5 bases and the J gene end by 9 bases; junction bases not matched to a gene: 11. The CDR3 consists of 14 residues. CDR3 in DNA: TGTGCCAGCAGCGTCTGGACAGGGACTTCGAGCTACACCTTC. Residues: CASSVWTGTSSYTF.

This clonotype has more than one count but fewer than ten. This chain uses TRBV5-1 with TRBJ2-2; 7 bases line up with TRBD1. J lost 5 bases, V lost 5 bases, and 9 bases had no gene match. This CDR3 region has 15 residues. Germline loops: CDR1 SGHRS, CDR2 YFSETQ. In nucleotides, the CDR3 is TGCGCCAGCAGTAGGGGACAGCCACTAACCGGGGAGCTGTTTTTT. It encodes CASSRGQPLTGELFF.

This chain joins TRBV5-1 and TRBJ2-7, with D unclear. V dropped 2 bases and J dropped 1 base, with 10 bases sitting between them. The V gene's germline CDR1 is SGHRS and CDR2 YFSETQ. The CDR3 extends over 14 amino acids. The CDR3 nucleotides are TGCGCCAGCAGCTTTGACATCCATTCCTACGAGCAGTACGTC. It translates to CASSFDIHSYEQYV.

This chain joins TRBV28 and TRBJ1-5; D is undetermined. Germline CDR1 reads MDHEN; CDR2 reads SYDVKM. The V gene lost 2 bases and the J gene lost 2 bases, with 10 bases spanning the gap. The CDR3 is 15 amino acids. The CDR3 bases are TGTGCCAGCAGTTTAGGTACGAAGGGCAATCAGCCCCAGCATTTT. Translating gives CASSLGTKGNQPQHF.

In this sample, this clonotype turned up a few times. This chain connects TRBV10-3 to TRBJ2-7, with D tentatively TRBD2 (5 bases). The length of the CDR3 is 16 residues. Trimming pared 0 bases from V and 3 bases from J, leaving 15 bases between. The germline V gene encodes CDR1 ENHRY and CDR2 SYGVKD. This chain's CDR3 is CAISESRGSGDYEQYV. CDR3 sequence (DNA): TGTGCCATCAGTGAGTCCCGGGGATCTGGAGACTACGAGCAGTACGTC.

This sequence joins TRBV30 and TRBJ2-1; D tentatively reads TRBD1 or TRBD2 (5 bases each). The V and J ends lost 5 bases and 2 bases respectively, with 10 bases between them. The CDR3 has 13 amino acids. Germline values: CDR1 GTSNPN, CDR2 SVGIG (reference sequence). The CDR3 sequence is CAWRDGTYNEQFF. The CDR3 nucleotides read TGTGCCTGGCGGGACGGTACCTACAATGAGCAGTTCTTC.

The gene calls are TRBV24-1 and TRBJ2-3; D remains ambiguous. V lost 5 bases to trimming and J lost 0 bases, with 8 bases between them. The CDR3 has 14 residues. Germline V lookup: CDR1 KGHDR, CDR2 SFDVKD. For the CDR3, the DNA is TGTGCCACCAGTGGAGGACCGAGCACAGATACGCAGTATTTT. As protein: CATSGGPSTDTQYF.

This clonotype was picked up one time. The rearrangement joins TRBV7-9 to TRBJ2-2; a possible D gene is TRBD2 (5 bases). Trimming took 5 bases from V and 3 from J, leaving 10 bases between them. Germline V lookup: CDR1 SEHNR, CDR2 FQNEAQ (reference sequence). CDR3 length: 14 residues. The CDR3: CASSLSEDTGELFF. The CDR3 DNA reads TGTGCCAGCAGCCTATCGGAGGACACCGGGGAGCTGTTTTTT.

In its sample, this clonotype was seen many times. The chain employs TRBV20-1 and TRBJ2-1; the D is unclear. This CDR3 contains 12 residues. CDR1 and CDR2 (germline): DFQATT, SNEGSKA (reference sequence). V shed 4 bases and J shed 6 bases, with 10 bases lying between them. The CDR3 spells CSATLLGNEQFF. The CDR3 coding sequence is TGCAGTGCTACTTTGTTGGGCAATGAGCAGTTCTTC.

This sequence joins TRBV6-2 or TRBV6-3 and TRBJ1-5, with unresolved D. V dropped 0 bases and J dropped 6 bases, with 3 bases sitting between them. Germline CDR1 and CDR2: MNHEY and SVGEGT. This CDR3 spans 12 amino acids. In nucleotides, the CDR3 is TGTGCCAGCAGTTACTCGGTTCAGCCCCAGCATTTT. This translates into CASSYSVQPQHF.

This clonotype appeared many times. This chain joins TRBV13 and TRBJ2-1, with D possibly TRBD2 on 6 matching bases. Trimming shortened V by 5 bases and J by 6 bases, and 14 bases separated the two germline ends. This CDR3 is built from 14 residues. In germline, CDR1 is PRHDT, CDR2 FYEKMQ (reference sequence). The CDR3: CASSQEGTVNEQFF. The CDR3 bases are TGTGCCAGCAGCCAGGAGGGTACGGTCAATGAGCAGTTCTTC.

This clonotype appeared a few times. The gene calls are TRBV9 and TRBJ1-2; possibly TRBD1 for D (5 bases). This CDR3 comprises 12 residues. The V end was cut by 7 bases, the J end by 3 bases, with 10 bases between. Looked up from germline, CDR1 is SGDLS and CDR2 is YYNGEE. The CDR3 bases are TGTGCCAGCGGCAGGGACGACTATGGCTACACCTTC. Translation: CASGRDDYGYTF.

The V and J genes are TRBV3-1 and TRBJ2-5, with 12 bases lining up with TRBD2. In germline, CDR1 is LGHDT, CDR2 YNNKEL (reference sequence). V lost 0 bases to trimming and J lost 4 bases; unmatched junction nucleotides: 9. The CDR3 is 18 amino acids. CDR3 protein: CASSQDVTSGRGGETQYF. CDR3 nucleotide sequence: TGTGCCAGCAGCCAAGATGTGACTAGCGGGAGAGGCGGAGAGACCCAGTACTTC.

The CDR3 region has the DNA TGTGCCAGCAGCTTATCACAGGGCTCCTACAATGAGCAGTTCTTC. Its protein is CASSLSQGSYNEQFF. The V and J genes are TRBV7-9 and TRBJ2-1; D may be TRBD1 (6 bases). The germline CDR1 and CDR2 sequences are SEHNR and FQNEAQ (reference sequence). The V end lost 2 bases, the J end lost 0 bases, and 8 bases lay between the germline ends. The CDR3 length is 15 residues.

The chain combines TRBV20-1 with TRBJ2-7; the match to TRBD1 covers 9 bases. This CDR3 region has 13 residues. Per the germline V gene, CDR1 is DFQATT and CDR2 is SNEGSKA (reference sequence). The ends lost 6 bases at V and 5 bases at J; junction bases unmatched: 8. CDR3 in DNA: TGCAGTGCCAGCCCGGGACAGGGCCACGAGCAGTACTTC. Protein product: CSASPGQGHEQYF.

There are many counts of this clonotype. The V call is TRBV7-9, the J call TRBJ2-5; D is perhaps TRBD1 (6 bases). The V gene's germline CDR1 is SEHNR and CDR2 FQNEAQ (reference sequence). Trimming removed 1 base from V and 1 base from J, with 7 bases in between. The CDR3 has 14 residues. The CDR3 reads CASSLGTAQETQYF. DNA of the CDR3: TGTGCCAGCAGCTTAGGGACAGCCCAAGAGACCCAGTACTTC.

The table lists this clonotype with a few counts. This chain links TRBV24-1 with TRBJ2-6, with D perhaps given as TRBD1 or TRBD2 (5 bases each). This CDR3 comprises 19 residues. Trimming stripped 8 bases from V and 1 base from J, with 23 bases between. CDR1 KGHDR and CDR2 SFDVKD come from the germline V gene. Here the CDR3 reads CATMPGYGRGASGANVLTF. The CDR3 DNA is TGTGCCACCATGCCAGGGTATGGACGGGGCGCATCTGGGGCCAACGTCCTGACTTTC.

A word on this clonotype: This sequence may be a read error, since a much larger clone differs from it by one base. The chain carries TRBV29-1 and TRBJ2-1; D might be TRBD2 (6 bases). CDR3 length: 12 residues. CDR1 and CDR2 (germline): SQVTM, ANQGSEA. The DNA of the CDR3 is TGCAGCGTTATAAGACTAGACGATGACCAGTTCTTC. It is translated as CSVIRLDDDQFF.